This T cell receptor beta chain was captured by sequencing in a study of CD8+ T cells in alopecia areata. Study-wide background: Tofacitinib ran for 6 to 18 months before 6 months off drug. Study conclusions and caveats: Scalp specimens additionally yield sequences from normal skin's resident alphabeta T cells.

A few counts support this clone. Its target is not known. Sequencing templates came from extracted RNA that was reverse transcribed into cDNA. Profiling relied on immunoSEQ multiplex PCR, and the TCRdb table lists in-frame clones only, not all of them. The sample has 200,000 or so clones; approximately 61% are singletons. CDR3 size: 15 residues. The V and J ends lost 10 bases and 4 bases respectively, with 20 bases between them. The germline V gene encodes CDR1 MNHNS and CDR2 SASEGT. The source material was CD4+ T cells sorted from blood, sampled at week 0. The sequence was collected from a human donor with alopecia areata. This chain joins TRBV6-1 and TRBJ1-5; D is unresolved. The chain's CDR3 is CATAAKSQPNQPQHF. The CDR3 region has the DNA TGTGCCACCGCTGCAAAAAGTCAGCCGAATCAGCCCCAGCATTTT.